A selection of T cell receptor beta chains follows, all from one sample in a study of blood T cell repertoires in COVID-19. Sequenced by immunoSEQ multiplex PCR; TCRdb stores in-frame clones only, minus some. The data contain about 120,000 clones, 70% to 90% of them singletons. The specimen sequenced was peripheral blood. Receptors were obtained from a man aged 35 to 55 with acute or convalescent COVID-19. Each CDR3 is given with its conserved first and last residue. The D gene is left open where the match is weak. Size values are once, few and many counts, or a class for expanded clones, and some rows have none.

14,TRBD1,TRBV30,NA,TRBJ2-7,CAWSPGQGPYEQYF,TGTGCCTGGAGTCCGGGACAGGGTCCCTACGAGCAGTACTTC
16,TRBD1,TRBV11-2,NA,TRBJ1-2,CASSPAGTGTWDGYTF,TGTGCCAGCAGCCCGGCCGGGACAGGGACGTGGGACGGCTACACCTTC
13,NA,TRBV12-3/TRBV12-4,once,TRBJ2-5,CASSLPFEETQYF,TGTGCCAGCAGTCTCCCCTTCGAGGAGACCCAGTACTTC
16,TRBD2,TRBV19,NA,TRBJ2-1,CASSIAASGAYNEQFF,TGTGCCAGTAGTATAGCGGCTAGCGGGGCATACAATGAGCAGTTCTTC
14,NA,TRBV5-6,once,TRBJ1-2,CASSLVRVGYGYTF,TGTGCCAGCAGCTTGGTCAGGGTAGGGTATGGCTACACCTTC
16,NA,TRBV30,many,TRBJ2-6,CAWTNPRAPGANVLTF,TGTGCCTGGACTAACCCGAGGGCGCCTGGGGCCAACGTCCTGACTTTC
17,NA,TRBV15,NA,TRBJ1-3,CATSRDLGGNSGNTIYF,TGTGCCACCAGCAGAGATCTAGGCGGTAACTCTGGAAACACCATATATTTT
15,TRBD1,TRBV24-1,NA,TRBJ2-3,CATSDFGQGGDTQYF,TGTGCCACCAGTGATTTCGGACAGGGGGGAGATACGCAGTATTTT
14,NA,TRBV28,NA,TRBJ1-5,CASSTQGGNQPQHF,TGTGCCAGCAGCACCCAGGGCGGTAATCAGCCCCAGCATTTT
15,NA,TRBV4-2,few,TRBJ2-2,CASSQGTRDTGELFF,TGTGCCAGCAGCCAGGGGACAAGGGACACCGGGGAGCTGTTTTTT
15,NA,TRBV24-1,NA,TRBJ2-3,CATSLTGTSTDTQYF,TGTGCCACCAGCCTGACAGGGACTAGCACAGATACGCAGTATTTT
17,TRBD2,TRBV13,once,TRBJ2-1,CASSLAVLAGGHNEQFF,TGTGCCAGCAGCTTAGCGGTTTTGGCGGGGGGGCACAATGAGCAGTTCTTC
15,TRBD2,TRBV5-1,NA,TRBJ2-3,CASSTGLAGTDTQYF,TGCGCCAGCAGCACGGGACTAGCGGGCACAGATACGCAGTATTTT
17,NA,TRBV30,NA,TRBJ1-6,CAWSGGSVLSYNSPLHF,TGTGCCTGGAGTGGCGGGTCCGTTCTCTCCTATAATTCACCCCTCCACTTT
19,TRBD2,TRBV7-3,NA,TRBJ2-1,CASSSHPLAGESSYNEQFF,TGTGCCAGCAGCTCACACCCACTAGCGGGGGAGAGCTCCTACAATGAGCAGTTCTTC
15,NA,TRBV4-1,NA,TRBJ2-7,CASSQDGRPSYEQYF,TGCGCCAGCAGCCAAGATGGGAGACCTTCCTACGAGCAGTACTTC
12,NA,TRBV6-5,NA,TRBJ2-3,CASRGGTDTQYF,TGTGCCAGCAGAGGGGGCACAGATACGCAGTATTTT
16,TRBD1,TRBV7-3,NA,TRBJ1-1,CASSLGPGQGGTEAFF,TGTGCCAGCAGCTTGGGGCCCGGACAGGGAGGCACTGAAGCTTTCTTT
17,TRBD1,TRBV15,NA,TRBJ2-1,CATSRDSDRGLYNEQFF,TGTGCCACCAGCAGAGATAGCGACAGGGGGCTTTACAATGAGCAGTTCTTC
13,TRBD1,TRBV6-5,NA,TRBJ2-7,CASSTTGGPEQYF,TGTGCCAGCAGCACTACAGGGGGCCCCGAGCAGTACTTC
12,NA,TRBV29-1,NA,TRBJ1-2,CSVGGGGKGYTF,TGCAGCGTTGGGGGGGGCGGGAAGGGCTACACCTTC
14,NA,TRBV5-1,NA,TRBJ1-1,CASSFFAGNTEAFF,TGCGCCAGCAGCTTCTTTGCCGGGAACACTGAAGCTTTCTTT
15,TRBD1,TRBV7-2,NA,TRBJ1-4,CASSLLGQGHEKLFF,TGTGCCAGCAGCTTACTAGGACAGGGCCATGAAAAACTGTTTTTT
15,NA,TRBV6-5,NA,TRBJ1-3,CASSSTTGSGNTIYF,TGTGCCAGCAGTTCCACGACAGGTAGTGGAAACACCATATATTTT
16,TRBD1,TRBV12-5,NA,TRBJ1-1,CASGLVTGGEGTEAFF,TGTGCTAGTGGTTTGGTGACAGGGGGCGAGGGTACTGAAGCTTTCTTT
15,NA,TRBV5-1,NA,TRBJ2-1,CASSPPGGAGNEQFF,TGCGCCAGCAGCCCCCCTGGGGGGGCAGGCAATGAGCAGTTCTTC
14,TRBD1,TRBV5-5,NA,TRBJ1-1,CASSLGQGDREAFF,TGTGCCAGCAGCTTGGGACAGGGGGACCGGGAAGCTTTCTTT
15,TRBD1,TRBV5-1,NA,TRBJ1-3,CASSHRGLDGNTIYF,TGCGCCAGCAGTCACAGGGGGCTTGATGGAAACACCATATATTTT
12,NA,TRBV7-9,NA,TRBJ1-1,CASRQLRWEAFF,TGTGCCAGCAGGCAGCTCAGGTGGGAAGCTTTCTTT
15,NA,TRBV28,NA,TRBJ2-2,CASSLIVGGSGELFF,TGTGCCAGCAGTTTAATTGTGGGGGGAAGCGGGGAGCTGTTTTTT
14,NA,TRBV28,NA,TRBJ2-7,CASSPLTSSYEQYF,TGTGCCAGCAGTCCGCTGACTAGCTCCTACGAGCAGTACTTC
16,TRBD2,TRBV9,NA,TRBJ2-4,CASSDSGGAAKNIQYF,TGTGCCAGCAGCGATAGCGGGGGGGCGGCCAAAAACATTCAGTACTTC
17,NA,TRBV7-9,NA,TRBJ1-6,CASSSRALQGSKSPLHF,TGTGCCAGCAGCTCACGCGCCTTACAGGGTTCAAAATCACCCCTCCACTTT
14,TRBD1,TRBV6-5,NA,TRBJ1-4,CASHRDRGDEKLFF,TGTGCCAGCCACCGGGACAGGGGAGATGAAAAACTGTTTTTT
16,TRBD1,TRBV24-1,NA,TRBJ2-2,CATSDSGQGNTGELFF,TGTGCCACCAGTGATTCGGGACAGGGGAACACCGGGGAGCTGTTTTTT
12,NA,TRBV7-9,NA,TRBJ1-5,CASSQGLTAQHF,TGTGCCAGCAGCCAGGGACTTACGGCCCAGCATTTT
16,NA,TRBV13,few,TRBJ1-2,CASSGDPFRGHYGYTF,TGTGCCAGCAGCGGCGACCCGTTTCGAGGGCACTATGGCTACACCTTC